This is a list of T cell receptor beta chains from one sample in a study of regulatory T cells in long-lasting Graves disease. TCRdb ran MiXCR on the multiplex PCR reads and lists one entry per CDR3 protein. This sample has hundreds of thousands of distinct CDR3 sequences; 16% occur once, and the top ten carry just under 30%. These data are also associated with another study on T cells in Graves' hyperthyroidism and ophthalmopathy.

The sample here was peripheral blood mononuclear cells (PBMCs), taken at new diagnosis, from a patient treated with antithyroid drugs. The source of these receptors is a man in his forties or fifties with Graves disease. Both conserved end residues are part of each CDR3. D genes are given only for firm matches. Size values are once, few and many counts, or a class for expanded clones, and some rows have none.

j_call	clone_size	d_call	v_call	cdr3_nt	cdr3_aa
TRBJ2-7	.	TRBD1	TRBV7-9	TGTGCCAGCAGCTCGACCCCGGGACAGGGGCGTTACGAGCAGTACTTC	CASSSTPGQGRYEQYF
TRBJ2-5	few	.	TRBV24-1	TGTGCCACCAGTGATCCCTCGCTGGAGACCCAGTACTTC	CATSDPSLETQYF
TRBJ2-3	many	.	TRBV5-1	TGCGCCAGCAGCCGCCAACAGGTCCCAGATACGCAGTATTTT	CASSRQQVPDTQYF
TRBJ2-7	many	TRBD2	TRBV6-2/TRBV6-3	TGTGCCAGCACCACGGGGCGGGGGGGCCTCGAGCAGTACTTC	CASTTGRGGLEQYF
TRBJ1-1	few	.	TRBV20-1	TGCAGTGCTAGTTCACCCATGACTGTGAACACTGAAGCTTTCTTT	CSASSPMTVNTEAFF
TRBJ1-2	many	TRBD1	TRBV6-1	TGTGCCAGCAGTAGCACCAGACAGGGAAGTTTCTATGGCTACACCTTC	CASSSTRQGSFYGYTF
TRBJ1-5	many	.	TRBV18	TGTGCCAGCAGTGAACAGGGAAATCAGCCCCAGCATTTT	CASSEQGNQPQHF
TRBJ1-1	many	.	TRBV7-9	TGTGCCAGCAGCTTTTATGGGACCAAGAACACTGAAGCTTTCTTT	CASSFYGTKNTEAFF
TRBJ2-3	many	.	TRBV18	TGTGCCAGCTCACCACGCGTACAGCATAGCACAGATACGCAGTATTTT	CASSPRVQHSTDTQYF
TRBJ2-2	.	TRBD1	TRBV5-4	TGTGCCAGCAGCAGGGGACAGGGGGCCCTGAACACCGGGGAGCTGTTTTTT	CASSRGQGALNTGELFF
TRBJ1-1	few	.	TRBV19	TGTGCCAGTAGTGCCCGGACAGCGGGCACTGAAGCTTTCTTT	CASSARTAGTEAFF
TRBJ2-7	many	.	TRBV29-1	TGCAGCGTGTGGTCACCGGGACAAACCTACGAGCAGTACTTC	CSVWSPGQTYEQYF
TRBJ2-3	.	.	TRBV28	TGTGCCAGCAGTTTTTCGGGGAACACAGATACGCAGTATTTT	CASSFSGNTDTQYF
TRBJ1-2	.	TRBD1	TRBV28	TGTGCCAGCACCTTACAGGGGGCGCCGGACTATGGCTACACCTTC	CASTLQGAPDYGYTF
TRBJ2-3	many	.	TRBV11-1	TGTGCCAGCAGCTTTCTAGACAGGCCGCAGTATTTT	CASSFLDRPQYF
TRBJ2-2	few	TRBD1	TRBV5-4	TGTGCCAGCAGCTTGGACGGGACAGCCCACACCGGGGAGCTGTTTTTT	CASSLDGTAHTGELFF
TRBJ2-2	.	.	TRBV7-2	TGTGCCAGCAGCTTTGGGGGTTATACCGGGGAGCTGTTTTTT	CASSFGGYTGELFF
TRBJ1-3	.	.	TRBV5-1	TGTGCCAGCAGCTTGCGGACCCCTACGGCGGGAAACACCATATATTTT	CASSLRTPTAGNTIYF
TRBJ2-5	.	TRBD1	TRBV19	TGTGCCAGTAGTAACAGGGGGCGCGGAAATTTGGTGACCCAGTACTTC	CASSNRGRGNLVTQYF
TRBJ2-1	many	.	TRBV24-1	TGTGCCACCAGGGGGGTACAGAACTACAATGAGCAGTTCTTC	CATRGVQNYNEQFF
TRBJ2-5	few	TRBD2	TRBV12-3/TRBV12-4	TGTGCCAGCAGTCCGGGACTAGCTAATCAAGAGACCCAGTACTTC	CASSPGLANQETQYF
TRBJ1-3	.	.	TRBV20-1	TGCAGTGCTAGGGAGTCGCGGGCCCAGGGACGAAACACCATATATTTT	CSARESRAQGRNTIYF
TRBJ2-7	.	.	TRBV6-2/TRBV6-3	TGTGCCAGCAGTGGGGGATCGAACGTCCCCCTTTACTACGAGCAGTACTTC	CASSGGSNVPLYYEQYF